This TCR beta chain was observed in a study of radiation and T cells in renal cell carcinoma (dated by TCRdb to the early 2020s). Describing the broader study: The samples were drawn from a clinical trial, where primary renal cell carcinomas were treated with 15 Gy of stereotactic body radiation therapy and then removed by nephrectomy 4 weeks afterward. In total, around 53 samples, comprising around 26 tumors and some 27 peripheral blood samples, were subjected to TCR beta sequencing. A total of about 4 million unique CDR3 nucleotide sequences, encoding 2,500,000 or so unique CDR3 amino acid sequences, were found across all 50 or so samples. General study outcomes and caveats: Changes in the blood repertoire were not tracked past 4 weeks after treatment. In blood, the top tumor clonotypes increased between baseline and 2 weeks post-radiation and then shrank by 4 weeks, which suggests that tumor-resident clones expanded only transiently. With a single-armed trial design, the study had no way to address how radiation dose or scheduling affects the TCR repertoire. No pretreatment tumor biopsies were available, so the baseline intratumoral presence of clonotypes could not be determined.

The germline V and J ends show losses of 7 bases and 8 bases respectively, and no gene match explains 14 bases of the junction. The germline V gene yields SGHRS for CDR1 and YFSETQ for CDR2. The CDR3 spans 15 residues, from the cysteine through the phenylalanine. The CDR3 DNA has 45 bases and is translated from base 1. TCR beta libraries were generated from genomic DNA with the immunoSEQ kit, following the manufacturer's recommendations. To prepare the libraries, a first multiplex PCR with proprietary primers was run, followed by a second PCR that added unique barcodes, and a bead cleanup was done after each round. A kit-provided positive control reaction and a negative control reaction were included in every sample batch. The final libraries were assessed on an Agilent 4200 TapeStation D1000 ScreenTape, pooled by volume, and quantified by qPCR. Sequencing was performed on an Illumina NextSeq500 using a MidOutput 150-cycle cartridge, with 156 Read1 cycles, 15 Index1 cycles, and the kit custom primers. The pooled library was loaded at roughly 1 pM, and approximately 19% PhiX control was spiked in. In the authors' own workflow: Vendor-processed data were analyzed in R, with a clonotype defined as all T cells sharing the same CDR3 nucleotide sequence. In the clone abundance analyses, frequencies were normalized to the 10,000 most abundant clones in each sample. Before analysis, public T cell clones were removed, and these numbered fewer than six per sample on average. Tumor-enriched clonotypes and baseline blood-enriched clonotypes were defined as those with an abundance difference of at least 32-fold between compartments. A beta-binomial differential abundance model was applied to find clonotypes that expanded or contracted between blood time points. Similarity between tumor and blood repertoires was quantified using the Baroni-Urbani and Buser coefficient, and groups were compared with two-tailed Wilcoxon tests in R. TCRdb stores this immuneACCESS table with in-frame sequences only. Part of the clones is absent; in the studies checked, under half of the shortfall reflects unresolved V genes, and no reason is known for the rest. For V, J and clone size, that table is used; D and trimming come from the DNA. In this sample the table shows 45,000 to 65,000 clones, roughly three quarters of which occur a single time. The ten biggest clones cover 7.3% of the sample.

The intended sense of this specimen's time point label: baseline pretreatment blood. The treatment or condition tag for this specimen amounts to: 15 Gy SBRT to primary tumor, nephrectomy 4 weeks later. To follow tumor-enriched clonotypes, serial peripheral blood was collected from radiation-treated patients at baseline and at 2 weeks and 4 weeks after SBRT. Renal cell carcinoma with clear cell pathology was present in all patients. The QIAamp DNA Blood Mini Kit (Qiagen) was used to prepare genomic DNA for TCR sequencing. The analyses included only samples that passed all quality control checks. Of note for this clone: This clone's antigen is unknown. No base quality information exists; no much larger clone differs at one position.

The chain joins TRBV5-1 to TRBJ1-4, with TRBD1 identical over 7 junction bases. The TCR originated in a man aged 60 to 69 with renal cell carcinoma. Sequencing used blood, obtained from a patient whose treatment included radiotherapy and nephrectomy. The CDR3 sequence is CASCPGTALGEKLFF. The nucleotide sequence reads as follows: TGCGCCAGCTGCCCCGGGACAGCCCTCGGGGAAAAACTGTTTTTT.